These T cell receptor beta chains were read from a single sample in a study of T cell responses to AZD1222 COVID-19 vaccine. Libraries were prepared by immunoSEQ multiplex PCR; TCRdb keeps only in-frame clonotypes and omits some of them. The data contain about 270,000 clones, 94% of them singletons. The starting material was peripheral blood, obtained 28 days after the second AZD1222 dose. The receptors were sampled from an adult who received the AZD1222 COVID-19 vaccine. CDR3s include the opening cysteine and the closing phenylalanine or tryptophan. The D gene is left open where the match is weak. A row's size may be missing; if present it is once, few, many or a size class.

clone size,V gene,D gene,J gene,CDR3 DNA,CDR3 protein
-,TRBV19,-,TRBJ2-3,TGTGCAACCCCGGGTAAAGATACGCAGTATTTT,CATPGKDTQYF
-,TRBV6-5,-,TRBJ1-5,TGTGCCAGCAGGACGTCCGGCAATCAGCCCCAGCATTTT,CASRTSGNQPQHF
-,TRBV5-1,TRBD2,TRBJ2-2,TGCGCCAGCAGCACCGGGACTACTTCCTGGGGGGAGCTGTTTTTT,CASSTGTTSWGELFF
-,TRBV7-9,-,TRBJ2-7,TGTGCCAGCAGCTTAGCGGGGGGCCCCTCCTACGAGCAGTACTTC,CASSLAGGPSYEQYF
-,TRBV19,TRBD1,TRBJ1-1,TGTGCCATTAGAGGGTGGACAGGTATGCAGACTGAAGCTTTCTTT,CAIRGWTGMQTEAFF
-,TRBV13,-,TRBJ2-7,TGTGCCAGCAGCACCGGACGGCTTTACGAGCAGTACTTC,CASSTGRLYEQYF
-,TRBV6-5,-,TRBJ2-7,TGTGCCAGCAGTCCCGTCGGGATCCATTACTACGAGCAGTACTTC,CASSPVGIHYYEQYF
-,TRBV10-3,-,TRBJ1-2,TGTGCCATCAGTGAGTCGCGGGCAGGACGGGGCTACACCTTC,CAISESRAGRGYTF
-,TRBV4-1,TRBD1,TRBJ1-2,TGCGCCAGCAGCCAAGCACAATCCAAAGGGACAGCTGAACTGAACTATGGCTACACCTTC,CASSQAQSKGTAELNYGYTF
once,TRBV3-1/TRBV3-2,TRBD1,TRBJ1-1,TGTGCCAGCAGCCCCCAGGTGGGGACAGGGAGACGGTCTACTGAAGCTTTCTTT,CASSPQVGTGRRSTEAFF
-,TRBV18,TRBD2,TRBJ2-7,TGTGCCAGCTCACCCCCGGGTAGCGGGAGAATCAGCGAGCAGTACTTC,CASSPPGSGRISEQYF
-,TRBV2,-,TRBJ1-1,TGTGCCAGCAGTGTTGAAAGTCGGAACACTGAAGCTTTCTTT,CASSVESRNTEAFF
-,TRBV5-1,TRBD1,TRBJ1-3,TGCGCCAGCGCAGACAGGGAAGGAAACACCATATATTTT,CASADREGNTIYF
-,TRBV27,-,TRBJ2-7,TGTGCCAGCAGGGCCAGCGTGTCCTACGAGCAGTACTTC,CASRASVSYEQYF
-,TRBV29-1,-,TRBJ2-7,TGCAGCGCCAAGGGGGGGGTTGGCGAGCAGTACTTC,CSAKGGVGEQYF
once,TRBV18,-,TRBJ1-1,TGTGCCAGCTCACCTGGGAGACAGAAGAACACTGAAGCTTTCTTT,CASSPGRQKNTEAFF
-,TRBV5-5,TRBD2,TRBJ2-5,TGTGCCAGCAACGTCGGGAGGGCCGAAGAGACCCAGTACTTC,CASNVGRAEETQYF
-,TRBV28,TRBD1,TRBJ2-1,TGTGCCAGCAGAACAGGGGGGAAATACAATGAGCAGTTCTTC,CASRTGGKYNEQFF
-,TRBV19,-,TRBJ2-2,TGTGCCAGTAGAGACAGGCCCCGGGACACCGGGGAGCTGTTTTTT,CASRDRPRDTGELFF
once,TRBV2,TRBD1,TRBJ2-1,TGTGCCAGCAGTTCACAGGGGCTCGGGGAGCAGTTCTTC,CASSSQGLGEQFF
-,TRBV4-2,-,TRBJ1-1,TGTGCCAGCAGCCAAGTTGTACGTGGTACTGAAGCTTTCTTT,CASSQVVRGTEAFF
-,TRBV5-4,-,TRBJ2-7,TGTGCCAGCAGCTTCCCTAATCTGGGGGAGCAGTACTTC,CASSFPNLGEQYF
-,TRBV29-1,TRBD1,TRBJ1-1,TGCAGCGTTGACCCGACAGGGGGCTATGAAACTGAAGCTTTCTTT,CSVDPTGGYETEAFF
-,TRBV2,-,TRBJ1-1,TGTGCCAGCAGCGAATCCGGGACTCGGGCTTTCTTT,CASSESGTRAFF
-,TRBV15,TRBD2,TRBJ2-2,TGTGCCTCGTCACTAGCGGGAGGGTCCGGGGAGCTGTTTTTT,CASSLAGGSGELFF
-,TRBV28,-,TRBJ1-2,TGTGCCAGCAGTCTTCCGGGACAAAGTAACTATGGCTACACCTTC,CASSLPGQSNYGYTF
once,TRBV6-1,-,TRBJ2-3,TGTGCCAGCAGTGAAGAAATACAGGGCACAGATACGCAGTATTTT,CASSEEIQGTDTQYF
-,TRBV5-1,-,TRBJ2-3,TGCGCCAGCAGCTTGGTAAGCAGTGAAGATACGCAGTATTTT,CASSLVSSEDTQYF